A single sample is the source of the 10 T cell receptor beta chains below, sequenced in a study of blood T cell repertoires in COVID-19. The assay was immunoSEQ multiplex PCR, and TCRdb's table has in-frame clones only and misses some. The table lists 260,000 or so clones, 65% to 85% of them singletons. Source material: peripheral blood. All receptors derive from a man aged 80 or over with acute or convalescent COVID-19.

This clone was detected only once. The J gene is TRBJ1-5, the V gene TRBV10-3; weak D call: TRBD1 (5 bases). The CDR3 runs to 14 residues. Deletions cut 2 bases from V and 0 bases from J, with 5 bases between. Germline CDR1 is ENHRY and CDR2 is SYGVKD. Here the CDR3 reads CAISEGASNQPQHF. The CDR3 DNA sequence: TGTGCCATCAGTGAGGGGGCTAGCAATCAGCCCCAGCATTTT.

In the case of this clone: The sample has other DNA sequences that encode this CDR3 too. The rearrangement uses TRBV29-1 and TRBJ1-2, with 11 bases fitting TRBD1. CDR3 length: 13 amino acids. The germline gives CDR1 SQVTM, CDR2 ANQGSEA. V lost 4 bases and J lost 8; bases outside the gene matches: 6. CDR3 residues: CSVVGQGAWGYTF. In DNA, the CDR3 is TGCAGCGTTGTAGGACAGGGGGCTTGGGGCTACACCTTC.

J is TRBJ1-6 and V is TRBV3-1 (or the pseudogene TRBV3-2); no reliable D call. V lost 3 bases, J lost 7 bases, and 10 bases lay in between. Per germline, CDR1 LGHDT and CDR2 YNNKEL (reference sequence). The CDR3 covers 14 residues. CDR3 DNA: TGTGCCAGCAGCCAGAAGAGACAAAATTCACCCCTCCACTTT. This translates into CASSQKRQNSPLHF.

This chain joins TRBV19 and TRBJ1-4, with 9 bases aligning to TRBD1. With V trimmed by 7 bases and J by 0 bases, 9 bases remained unmatched. Germline-derived CDR1 and CDR2 are LNHDA and SQIVND (reference sequence). This CDR3 has 17 residues. CDR3 protein: CASIGTGGIATNEKLFF. CDR3 DNA sequence: TGTGCCAGTATCGGTACAGGGGGCATTGCAACTAATGAAAAACTGTTTTTT.

The rearrangement links TRBV5-4 to TRBJ2-7; 7 bases line up with TRBD1. The CDR3 is made up of 15 amino acids. V gave up 4 bases and J gave up 2 bases; unmatched junction bases: 9. Germline V gene sequence: CDR1 SGHNT, CDR2 YYREEE (reference sequence). CDR3 amino acids: CASSTRQGVTYEQYF. As DNA, the CDR3 is TGTGCCAGCAGCACCAGACAGGGAGTAACCTACGAGCAGTACTTC.

The chain is built from TRBV5-6 and TRBJ2-5; 8 positions match TRBD2. Germline loops: CDR1 SGHDT, CDR2 YYEEEE. V gave up 0 bases and J gave up 2 bases; unmatched junction bases: 3. This CDR3 region has 15 residues. This CDR3 reads CASSLAGRDQETQYF. The CDR3 nucleotides are TGTGCCAGCAGCTTGGCCGGGAGGGATCAAGAGACCCAGTACTTC. The variable domain in full, completed from reference TRBV5-6 and TRBJ2-5, reads DAGVTQSPTHLIKTRGQQVTLRCSPKSGHDTVSWYQQALGQGPQFIFQYYEEEERQRGNFPDRFSGHQFPNYSSELNVNALLLGDSALYLCASSLAGRDQETQYFGPGTRLLVL.

This clone has just a few counts. This sequence joins TRBV11-2 and TRBJ2-1; D perhaps matches TRBD2 (5 bases). Germline CDR1 SGHAT, CDR2 FQNNGV. CDR3 length: 17 residues. Between the trimmed V and J ends, which lost 10 bases and 0 bases, there was a span of 22 bases. In nucleotides, the CDR3 is TGTGCCACCCGACTAACAGCCCCAAAGAGCTCCTACAATGAGCAGTTCTTC. It is translated as CATRLTAPKSSYNEQFF.

The V and J genes are TRBV30 and TRBJ1-6, with D possibly being TRBD1 (5 bases). This CDR3 spans 12 amino acids. CDR1 and CDR2 from the germline V gene are GTSNPN and SVGIG (reference sequence). Between the trimmed V and J ends, which lost 3 bases and 9 bases, there was a span of 9 bases. Here the CDR3 reads CAWRSDSSPLHF. For the CDR3, the DNA is TGTGCCTGGAGATCCGACAGTTCACCCCTCCACTTT.

J is TRBJ2-7 and V is TRBV14; 7 nucleotides agree with TRBD2. The CDR3 length is 14 residues. V trimming: 1 base; J trimming: 7 bases; junction bases outside the gene matches: 7. CDR1 and CDR2 (germline): SGHDN, FVKESK. The CDR3 reads CASSQVHSGGEQYF. The CDR3 coding sequence is TGTGCCAGCAGCCAAGTTCACTCCGGGGGGGAGCAGTACTTC.

This chain uses TRBV9 with TRBJ2-7; the match to TRBD1 covers 8 bases. Trimming took 1 base from V and 2 from J; bases not matched to a gene: 5. CDR1 and CDR2 from the germline V gene are SGDLS and YYNGEE. The CDR3 sequence is 15 residues long. In nucleotides, the CDR3 is TGTGCCAGCAGCGTAAGTGGGGACAGGACCTACGAGCAGTACTTC. It specifies CASSVSGDRTYEQYF.